This TCR beta chain was captured in a study of cytomegalovirus exposure and HLA in healthy donors. In the study overall: An earlier analysis identified under 130 million unique TCR beta sequences in about 200 million T cells. Of the donors genotyped, several hundred in all, about 80% fell in the Caucasian-associated ancestry cluster.

For this clone: Its antigen is not known.

A multiplex PCR was run with 60 Vbeta primers and 13 Jbeta primers. In the study's own analysis: Roughly 10 million shared chains were among some 80 million unique TCR beta chains counted in a later analysis. Using immunoSEQ multiplex PCR, the repertoire was profiled, and TCRdb retains in-frame clones only, with some absent. Clone size and the V and J calls come from that table; the DNA yielded D and trimming. The sample includes 90,000 to 120,000 clones, about 74% seen only once; the top ten take 14%. General study results and limits: TCR beta chains associated with HLA were, in a later analysis, more clonally expanded than equally common others.

J was trimmed by 7 bases and V by 0 bases; bases with no gene match: 6. The germline V gene has CDR1 SGDLS and CDR2 YYNGEE. The CDR3 consists of 15 residues. The V and J genes are TRBV9 and TRBJ1-4, with 7 positions matching TRBD1. This clonotype originated in a woman aged 40-49 years in good health and CMV-seropositive. Material for sequencing was PBMCs. CDR3 coding DNA: TGTGCCAGCAGCGTAGGTTCAGGGGGAAGTGAAAAACTGTTTTTT. This gives the protein CASSVGSGGSEKLFF.